The rows below give T cell receptor beta chains drawn from one sample of a study of human thymus T cells. Using immunoSEQ multiplex PCR, the repertoire was profiled, and TCRdb retains in-frame clones only, with some absent. The table includes under 150,000 clones, just under 95% detected once. The sequenced material came from thymus tissue. The receptor source for this set is a boy under two years old with a congenital heart defect but otherwise immunologically healthy. Both conserved end residues are part of each CDR3. The D gene is left open where the match is weak. The size field is filled for only some rows; it gives once, few, many or a size class.

v_gene: TRBV7-9
d_gene: .
abundance: .
j_gene: TRBJ2-1
CDR3nt: TGTGCCAGCAGCTTGGGGGACTACAATGAGCAGTTCTTC
CDR3aa: CASSLGDYNEQFF

v_gene: TRBV28
d_gene: .
abundance: .
j_gene: TRBJ1-5
CDR3nt: TGTGCCAGCAGCCACGAGGACGTCACCTCGCCCCAGCATTTT
CDR3aa: CASSHEDVTSPQHF

v_gene: TRBV5-4
d_gene: .
abundance: .
j_gene: TRBJ2-1
CDR3nt: TGTGCCAGCACTCCACCGGGGGGCTCAAATGAGCAGTTCTTC
CDR3aa: CASTPPGGSNEQFF

v_gene: TRBV5-1
d_gene: TRBD1
abundance: .
j_gene: TRBJ2-3
CDR3nt: TGCGCCAGTAACACAGGGGCAGATACGCAGTATTTT
CDR3aa: CASNTGADTQYF

v_gene: TRBV6-6
d_gene: .
abundance: .
j_gene: TRBJ1-6
CDR3nt: TGTGCCAGCAAATATAATTCACCCCTCCACTTT
CDR3aa: CASKYNSPLHF

v_gene: TRBV25-1
d_gene: .
abundance: .
j_gene: TRBJ1-1
CDR3nt: TGTGCCAGCAGTGACCGAGGAGGGGGGGTGGACACTGAAGCTTTCTTT
CDR3aa: CASSDRGGGVDTEAFF

v_gene: TRBV4-3
d_gene: TRBD1
abundance: .
j_gene: TRBJ1-1
CDR3nt: TGCGCCAGCAGCCCTGGGACAGGGGACACTGAAGCTTTCTTT
CDR3aa: CASSPGTGDTEAFF

v_gene: TRBV14
d_gene: TRBD1
abundance: .
j_gene: TRBJ2-1
CDR3nt: TGTGCCAGCAGTCGAGACAGGGACACCTACAATGAGCAGTTCTTC
CDR3aa: CASSRDRDTYNEQFF

v_gene: TRBV18
d_gene: .
abundance: .
j_gene: TRBJ2-3
CDR3nt: TGTGCCAGCTCACTGTCTAGCGCCACAGATACGCAGTATTTT
CDR3aa: CASSLSSATDTQYF

v_gene: TRBV19
d_gene: .
abundance: .
j_gene: TRBJ1-1
CDR3nt: TGTGCCAGTAACCTAGGGAACGCGGCGAACACTGAAGCTTTCTTT
CDR3aa: CASNLGNAANTEAFF

v_gene: TRBV5-1
d_gene: .
abundance: .
j_gene: TRBJ2-7
CDR3nt: TGCGCCAGCAAGGAGGGGCGGGAGCAGTACTTC
CDR3aa: CASKEGREQYF

v_gene: TRBV7-9
d_gene: .
abundance: .
j_gene: TRBJ2-7
CDR3nt: TGTGCCAGCAGCTCCCAGGGGCGCCCACCCTACGAGCAGTACTTC
CDR3aa: CASSSQGRPPYEQYF

v_gene: TRBV5-5
d_gene: TRBD2
abundance: .
j_gene: TRBJ2-1
CDR3nt: TGTGCCAGCAGCTTGGATAAGCGGGGGGAGCAGTTCTTC
CDR3aa: CASSLDKRGEQFF

v_gene: TRBV2
d_gene: .
abundance: few
j_gene: TRBJ2-5
CDR3nt: TGTGCCAGCAGTGCCATCCCAGCGGGAGAGACCCAGTACTTC
CDR3aa: CASSAIPAGETQYF

v_gene: TRBV6-5
d_gene: TRBD2
abundance: .
j_gene: TRBJ2-7
CDR3nt: TGTGCCAGCAGTTACTCACCTAGCGGTGACCCCTACGAGCAGTACTTC
CDR3aa: CASSYSPSGDPYEQYF

v_gene: TRBV13
d_gene: TRBD1
abundance: once
j_gene: TRBJ2-3
CDR3nt: TGTGCCAGCAGCCGTGGACAGGGGGCTGTAGATACGCAGTATTTT
CDR3aa: CASSRGQGAVDTQYF

v_gene: TRBV10-3
d_gene: .
abundance: .
j_gene: TRBJ1-5
CDR3nt: TGTGCCATCAGTGAGTCGCGGGGTGGGAGCAATCAGCCCCAGCATTTT
CDR3aa: CAISESRGGSNQPQHF

v_gene: TRBV6-6
d_gene: .
abundance: .
j_gene: TRBJ2-5
CDR3nt: TGTGCCAGCACGGTAAGGCAAGAGACCCAGTACTTC
CDR3aa: CASTVRQETQYF

v_gene: TRBV19
d_gene: .
abundance: .
j_gene: TRBJ2-7
CDR3nt: TGTGCCAGTAGTAAGAAGGGGGGAATCCTCTCCTACGAGCAGTACTTC
CDR3aa: CASSKKGGILSYEQYF

v_gene: TRBV4-1
d_gene: .
abundance: .
j_gene: TRBJ1-1
CDR3nt: TGCGCCAGCAGCCAAGGACTCCGACGGGGGAACACTGAAGCTTTCTTT
CDR3aa: CASSQGLRRGNTEAFF

v_gene: TRBV15
d_gene: .
abundance: .
j_gene: TRBJ1-3
CDR3nt: TGTGCCACCAGCAGAGATCGGGTCTCTGGAAACACCATATATTTT
CDR3aa: CATSRDRVSGNTIYF

v_gene: TRBV10-3
d_gene: .
abundance: .
j_gene: TRBJ2-7
CDR3nt: TGTGCCATCAGTGAGTCCCAGGGGAACTACGAGCAGTACTTC
CDR3aa: CAISESQGNYEQYF

v_gene: TRBV6-1
d_gene: TRBD1
abundance: .
j_gene: TRBJ2-6
CDR3nt: TGTGCCAGCAGCAGGGGGCGGGCCGGGGCCAACGTCCTGACTTTC
CDR3aa: CASSRGRAGANVLTF

v_gene: TRBV27
d_gene: .
abundance: .
j_gene: TRBJ1-5
CDR3nt: TGTGCCAGCAGTGAGGGGGAGGAGGGCAATCAGCCCCAGCATTTT
CDR3aa: CASSEGEEGNQPQHF

v_gene: TRBV5-6
d_gene: TRBD2
abundance: .
j_gene: TRBJ2-7
CDR3nt: TGTGCCAGCAGCCCGGGACTAGAACGTTACGAGCAGTACTTC
CDR3aa: CASSPGLERYEQYF

v_gene: TRBV5-4
d_gene: TRBD2
abundance: once
j_gene: TRBJ2-7
CDR3nt: TGTGCCAGCAGCTTGGGACTAGCTTCCCCCTACGAGCAGTACTTC
CDR3aa: CASSLGLASPYEQYF

v_gene: TRBV5-4
d_gene: .
abundance: .
j_gene: TRBJ2-5
CDR3nt: TGTGCCAGCAGCCTCCGGCCAGGCACAATGGTAGAGACCCAGTACTTC
CDR3aa: CASSLRPGTMVETQYF

v_gene: TRBV6-1
d_gene: .
abundance: .
j_gene: TRBJ1-1
CDR3nt: TGTGCCAGCCTCCCTGACAACGTCGGTGGTGAAGCTTTCTTT
CDR3aa: CASLPDNVGGEAFF

v_gene: TRBV10-1
d_gene: TRBD1
abundance: .
j_gene: TRBJ2-3
CDR3nt: TGCGCCAGCAGTGGCGGATTGGCCCTGGACAGGGAAGGCACAGATACGCAGTATTTT
CDR3aa: CASSGGLALDREGTDTQYF

v_gene: TRBV10-3
d_gene: .
abundance: .
j_gene: TRBJ2-2
CDR3nt: TGTGCCATCAGGCGCCGGGACCGAGGCACCGGGGAGCTGTTTTTT
CDR3aa: CAIRRRDRGTGELFF

v_gene: TRBV7-6
d_gene: TRBD1
abundance: .
j_gene: TRBJ1-2
CDR3nt: TGTGCCAGCAGCCCAACAGGGGGAGGGAGTGGCTACACCTTC
CDR3aa: CASSPTGGGSGYTF

v_gene: TRBV2
d_gene: TRBD2
abundance: .
j_gene: TRBJ2-2
CDR3nt: TGTGCCAGCATAGCGGGGGGGCTGACCGGGGAGCTGTTTTTT
CDR3aa: CASIAGGLTGELFF

v_gene: TRBV14
d_gene: .
abundance: .
j_gene: TRBJ2-7
CDR3nt: TGTGCCAGCAGCCAAGAATCCCTCGAGCAGTACTTC
CDR3aa: CASSQESLEQYF

v_gene: TRBV4-3
d_gene: .
abundance: .
j_gene: TRBJ1-1
CDR3nt: TGCGCCAGCAGCCAAGGGGCCGCGAACACTGAAGCTTTCTTT
CDR3aa: CASSQGAANTEAFF

v_gene: TRBV6-6
d_gene: TRBD2
abundance: .
j_gene: TRBJ2-7
CDR3nt: TGTGCCAGCATTCCCGGGACTAGCGGATACGAGCAGTACTTC
CDR3aa: CASIPGTSGYEQYF

v_gene: TRBV30
d_gene: .
abundance: .
j_gene: TRBJ2-7
CDR3nt: TGTGCCTGGAGTGTATTTTCGGGTCCCCTCTACGAGCAGTACTTC
CDR3aa: CAWSVFSGPLYEQYF

v_gene: TRBV28
d_gene: TRBD2
abundance: .
j_gene: TRBJ2-3
CDR3nt: TGTGCCAGCAGTTGGACTAGCGAAGACACAGATACGCAGTATTTT
CDR3aa: CASSWTSEDTDTQYF

v_gene: TRBV4-3
d_gene: TRBD2
abundance: .
j_gene: TRBJ2-1
CDR3nt: TGCGCCAGCAGCCAAGCGGTCCTTTCTAGCGGGGGGGTCGATGAGCAGTTCTTC
CDR3aa: CASSQAVLSSGGVDEQFF

v_gene: TRBV28
d_gene: TRBD1
abundance: .
j_gene: TRBJ1-5
CDR3nt: TGTGCCAGCACCCCGGACAGGGCCAATCAGCCCCAGCATTTT
CDR3aa: CASTPDRANQPQHF

v_gene: TRBV19
d_gene: .
abundance: once
j_gene: TRBJ1-3
CDR3nt: TGTGCCAGTAGTCCCCGCCAGGGAACTGGAAACACCATATATTTT
CDR3aa: CASSPRQGTGNTIYF

v_gene: TRBV5-6
d_gene: .
abundance: .
j_gene: TRBJ2-7
CDR3nt: TGTGCCAGCAGCTTAAGACAGGAGAGAGAGCAGTACTTC
CDR3aa: CASSLRQEREQYF

v_gene: TRBV20-1
d_gene: .
abundance: .
j_gene: TRBJ1-2
CDR3nt: TGCAGCCCCGTGCCTGTAGGCTACACCTTC
CDR3aa: CSPVPVGYTF

v_gene: TRBV2
d_gene: .
abundance: .
j_gene: TRBJ2-3
CDR3nt: TGTGCCAGCAGTGAAGTGGGAAGGCGGGCATTTGTGGGAGATACGCAGTATTTT
CDR3aa: CASSEVGRRAFVGDTQYF

v_gene: TRBV7-2
d_gene: .
abundance: .
j_gene: TRBJ1-3
CDR3nt: TGTGCCAGCAGCTTAGGAGTCCGGGGAAACTCTGGAAACACCATATATTTT
CDR3aa: CASSLGVRGNSGNTIYF

v_gene: TRBV27
d_gene: .
abundance: .
j_gene: TRBJ2-7
CDR3nt: TGTGCCAGCAGTTTAACCTCCTACGAGCAGTACTTC
CDR3aa: CASSLTSYEQYF

v_gene: TRBV7-2
d_gene: TRBD1
abundance: .
j_gene: TRBJ2-3
CDR3nt: TGTGCCAGCAGCCATGGAAGACAGGGCCTACCAGATACGCAGTATTTT
CDR3aa: CASSHGRQGLPDTQYF

v_gene: TRBV6-1
d_gene: .
abundance: once
j_gene: TRBJ1-5
CDR3nt: TGTGCCAGCAGTGAAGTTAAGGGGCAGGGCAAGCCCCAGCATTTT
CDR3aa: CASSEVKGQGKPQHF

v_gene: TRBV14
d_gene: .
abundance: .
j_gene: TRBJ2-7
CDR3nt: TGTGCCAGCAGCCAAGATGCGGGGTGGGGCGAGCAGTACTTC
CDR3aa: CASSQDAGWGEQYF